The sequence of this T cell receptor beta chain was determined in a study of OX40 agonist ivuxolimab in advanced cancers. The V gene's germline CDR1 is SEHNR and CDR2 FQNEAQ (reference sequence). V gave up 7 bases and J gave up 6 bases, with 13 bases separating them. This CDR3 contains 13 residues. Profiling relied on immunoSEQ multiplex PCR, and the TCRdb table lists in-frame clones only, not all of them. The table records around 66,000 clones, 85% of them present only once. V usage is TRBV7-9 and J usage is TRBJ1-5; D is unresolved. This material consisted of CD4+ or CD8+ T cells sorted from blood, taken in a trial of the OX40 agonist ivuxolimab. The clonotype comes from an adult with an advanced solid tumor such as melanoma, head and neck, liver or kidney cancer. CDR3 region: CASNDNTFQPQHF. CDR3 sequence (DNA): TGTGCCAGCAACGACAACACGTTTCAGCCCCAGCATTTT.